A single sample gave rise to the 13 T cell receptor beta chains below, sequenced in a study of shared clonotypes between healthy human individuals. Profiled with immunoSEQ multiplex PCR; TCRdb holds only in-frame clones, not every one. In the table there are 2 million to 2.5 million clones, approximately 95% of which are singletons. The material sequenced was naive CD4+ T cells from PBMCs. Subset specified: CD45RA+ positively selected. The receptor set was obtained from a man aged 18 to 29 in good health. Some clones in this sample may be carry-over from other donors' samples.

The chain employs TRBV20-1 and TRBJ1-1; D is unresolved. The CDR3 is made up of 11 amino acids. V was shortened by 6 bases and J by 3 bases, with 8 bases between the two germline ends. In germline, CDR1 is DFQATT, CDR2 SNEGSKA (reference sequence). DNA for the CDR3: TGCAGTGCCCCAGTGGACACTGAAGCTTTCTTT. Its translation is CSAPVDTEAFF.

V gene TRBV5-1 combines with J gene TRBJ1-5; 9 positions match TRBD1. Germline-derived CDR1 and CDR2 are SGHRS and YFSETQ. This CDR3 has 14 amino acids. V was pared by 4 bases and J by 6 bases, with 5 bases of the junction left unmatched. In nucleotides, the CDR3 is TGCGCCAGCAGCGTCACAGGGGGCGGTCAGCCCCAGCATTTT. The encoded protein is CASSVTGGGQPQHF.

V is TRBV10-2 and J is TRBJ2-7; TRBD1 matches 9 bases. The junction had 2 bases not matched to a gene; V was cut back by 8 bases and J by 3 bases. The CDR3 runs 12 residues. Germline lookup yields CDR1 WSHSY and CDR2 SAAADI. The CDR3 loop reads CASQTGGYEQYF. CDR3 nucleotides: TGCGCCAGCCAGACAGGGGGCTACGAGCAGTACTTC.

The chain carries TRBV15 and TRBJ2-7, with unresolved D. V lost 2 bases, J lost 4 bases, and 12 bases lay in between. CDR1 is LNHNV, CDR2 YYDKDF, per germline (reference sequence). The CDR3 loop spans 14 amino acids. The DNA for the CDR3 is TGTGCCACCAGCAGAACCCATGGGGTATACGAGCAGTACTTC. This translates into CATSRTHGVYEQYF.

In this sample, this clone turned up once. This CDR3 reads CASSPGLASSGANVLTF. The DNA for the CDR3 is TGTGCCAGCTCCCCGGGACTAGCGTCCTCTGGGGCCAACGTCCTGACTTTC. The rearrangement links TRBV2 to TRBJ2-6; 10 nucleotides agree with TRBD2. The CDR3 spans 17 residues. Germline CDR1 and CDR2: SNHLY and FYNNEI. V trimming: 8 bases; J trimming: 0 bases; junction bases outside the gene matches: 7.

This clone was recorded a few times. This chain links TRBV30 with TRBJ1-4; TRBD1 might be the D (6 bases). Trimming removed 1 base at V and 5 bases at J, with 8 bases between. The length of the CDR3 is 13 residues. CDR1 and CDR2 (germline): GTSNPN, SVGIG (reference sequence). CDR3 sequence (DNA): TGTGCCTGGAGTGGGACAGAAAATGAAAAACTGTTTTTT. It yields the protein CAWSGTENEKLFF.

The chain combines TRBV4-2 with TRBJ2-5; D may be TRBD2 (6 bases). CDR1 and CDR2 (germline): LGHNA, YNFKEQ. The CDR3 sequence is 19 residues long. Trimming took 3 bases from V and 2 from J, leaving 25 bases between them. CDR3: CASSQERAIGEGGQETQYF. CDR3 in DNA: TGTGCCAGCAGCCAGGAAAGGGCAATTGGTGAGGGAGGACAAGAGACCCAGTACTTC.

The chain combines TRBV15 with TRBJ2-5; D uncertain. CDR1 and CDR2 (germline): LNHNV, YYDKDF (reference sequence). This CDR3 contains 12 residues. V was clipped by 5 bases and J by 5 bases, with 9 bases between them. This chain's CDR3 is CATSAGEETQYF. DNA of the CDR3: TGTGCCACCAGCGCAGGTGAGGAGACCCAGTACTTC.

The chain carries TRBV7-2 and TRBJ2-7, with TRBD1 matching over 10 bases. Germline V gives CDR1 SGHTA, CDR2 FQGNSA. Germline trimming cut 6 bases from V and 1 base from J; bases unmatched to any gene: 6. The CDR3 has 15 amino acids. CDR3 DNA sequence: TGTGCCAGCAGGCCCGGGACAGGGGTTTCCTACGAGCAGTACTTC. Encoded protein: CASRPGTGVSYEQYF.

This chain joins TRBV5-8 and TRBJ1-5; 10 nucleotides line up with TRBD1. The CDR3 has 17 amino acids. Germline V gene data show CDR1 as SGHTS and CDR2 as YDEGEE. V trimming: 4 bases; J trimming: 2 bases; junction bases outside the gene matches: 9. The CDR3 reads CASSPRQGAKGNQPQHF. The CDR3 nucleotides are TGTGCCAGCAGCCCGAGACAGGGGGCGAAGGGCAATCAGCCCCAGCATTTT. The full variable domain, in which reference TRBV5-8 and TRBJ1-5 provide the parts outside the CDR3, is EAGVTQSPTHLIKTRGQQATLRCSPISGHTSVYWYQQALGLGLQFLLWYDEGEERNRGNFPPRFSGRQFPNYSSELNVNALELEDSALYLCASSPRQGAKGNQPQHFGDGTRLSIL.

The rearrangement joins TRBV10-3 to TRBJ2-1; D gene ambiguous. The V and J ends lost 0 bases and 5 bases respectively, with 11 bases between them. There are 15 residues in the CDR3. Germline lookup yields CDR1 ENHRY and CDR2 SYGVKD. CDR3 sequence: CAISESSDPNNEQFF. CDR3 nucleotides: TGTGCCATCAGTGAGTCGAGCGACCCGAACAATGAGCAGTTCTTC.

The CDR3 region is CASSDWGPGQPQHF. In DNA, the CDR3 is TGTGCCAGCAGTGATTGGGGGCCGGGTCAGCCCCAGCATTTT. V and J are TRBV25-1 and TRBJ1-5; D possibly corresponds to TRBD1 (6 bases). The V and J ends lost 3 bases and 6 bases respectively, with 12 bases between them. Germline CDR1 reads MGHDK; CDR2 reads SYGVNS. The CDR3 spans 14 residues.

This clone was seen a handful of times. This chain links TRBV9 with TRBJ2-2, with a tentative D call TRBD1 (5 bases). V lost 3 bases, J lost 7 bases, and 7 bases lay in between. The germline CDR1 and CDR2 sequences are SGDLS and YYNGEE. CDR3 length: 12 residues. In DNA, the CDR3 is TGTGCCAGCAGCGAAGGGGTCGGGGAGCTGTTTTTT. Translating gives CASSEGVGELFF.